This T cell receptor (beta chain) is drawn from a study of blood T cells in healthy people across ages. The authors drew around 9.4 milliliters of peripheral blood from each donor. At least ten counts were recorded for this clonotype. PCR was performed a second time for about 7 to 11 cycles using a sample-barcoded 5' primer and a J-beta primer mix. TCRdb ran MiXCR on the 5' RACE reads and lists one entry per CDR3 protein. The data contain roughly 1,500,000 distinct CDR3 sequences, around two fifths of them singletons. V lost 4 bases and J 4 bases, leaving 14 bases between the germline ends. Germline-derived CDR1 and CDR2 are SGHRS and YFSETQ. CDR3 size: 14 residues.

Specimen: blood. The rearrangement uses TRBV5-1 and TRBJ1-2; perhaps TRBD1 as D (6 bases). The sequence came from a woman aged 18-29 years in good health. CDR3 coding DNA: TGCGCCAGCAGCCCGCCGGACAGCGGCTATGGCTACACCTTC. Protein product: CASSPPDSGYGYTF.